A selection of T cell receptor beta chains follows, all from one sample in a study of blood T cell repertoires in COVID-19. The method was immunoSEQ multiplex PCR; TCRdb's version includes in-frame clones alone and lacks a portion of them. The sample lists some 70,000 clones, roughly four fifths occurring once. Sequencing was carried out using peripheral blood. These receptors originate from a woman in her 70s with acute or convalescent COVID-19. CDR3s include the opening cysteine and the closing phenylalanine or tryptophan. A D gene is named only where the DNA matches it firmly. Expanded clones are given a class, and other clones once, few, many or no size at all.

>.|TRBV11-2|TRBJ1-2|.
TGTGCCAGCAGCTCTCGGGGGGGTGACTATGGCTACACCTTC
CASSSRGGDYGYTF
>.|TRBV9|TRBJ2-1|TRBD2
TGTGCCAGCAGCGAAACCGGGACTAGCGGGTACAATGAGCAGTTCTTC
CASSETGTSGYNEQFF
>.|TRBV2|TRBJ1-2|TRBD1
TGTGCCAGCCCGAGGGACCAGGGGGATAACTATGGCTACACCTTC
CASPRDQGDNYGYTF
>.|TRBV7-8|TRBJ2-7|TRBD2
TGTGCCAGCAGCTTAGGACCAGCGGGGCCCCGCCCCTACGAGCAGTACTTC
CASSLGPAGPRPYEQYF
>.|TRBV19|TRBJ2-1|TRBD2
TGTGCCAGTAGTAGTAGCGGGACCTACAATGAGCAGTTCTTC
CASSSSGTYNEQFF
>.|TRBV5-4|TRBJ2-4|TRBD1
TGTGCCAGCAGCTGGGGGCCGGGACAGGGAACGGGTAAAAACATTCAGTACTTC
CASSWGPGQGTGKNIQYF
>.|TRBV19|TRBJ2-2|.
TGTGCCAGTAGTTCCCAGAACACCGGGGAGCTGTTTTTT
CASSSQNTGELFF
>.|TRBV6-2/TRBV6-3|TRBJ2-7|.
TGTGCCAGCAGTTACGATCGATGGCGGAGACTCTACGAGCAGTACTTC
CASSYDRWRRLYEQYF
>once|TRBV6-6|TRBJ1-2|.
TGTGCCAGCAGTTACACCCTCGGAGGAGGTATCTATGGCTACACCTTC
CASSYTLGGGIYGYTF
>few|TRBV19|TRBJ1-2|.
TGTGCCAGCTCCATGGCGGGCGGGGCTCGTCGATATGGCTACACCTTC
CASSMAGGARRYGYTF
>few|TRBV5-1|TRBJ2-1|.
TGCGCCAGCAGCTTGGTGCGGTACAATGAGCAGTTCTTC
CASSLVRYNEQFF
>few|TRBV19|TRBJ1-6|TRBD1
TGTGCCAGTAGCGACAGGGCTGGCAATTCACCCCTCCACTTT
CASSDRAGNSPLHF
>.|TRBV10-1|TRBJ2-3|TRBD2
TGCGCCAGCGGGAGCGGGACTAGCACAGATACGCAGTATTTT
CASGSGTSTDTQYF
>.|TRBV7-2|TRBJ2-7|.
TGTGCCAGCAGACTCGCGGGCCCCAGCTCCTACGAGCAGTACTTC
CASRLAGPSSYEQYF
>once|TRBV27|TRBJ2-1|TRBD2
TGTGCCAGCAGTTTACTAGCGGGAGGGGGGGGCGATGAGCAGTTCTTC
CASSLLAGGGGDEQFF
>.|TRBV2|TRBJ1-4|.
TGTGCCAGCACTCAAGCCCCCCACCGAGTTAGTGAAAAACTGTTTTTT
CASTQAPHRVSEKLFF
>.|TRBV5-1|TRBJ2-1|TRBD2
TGCGCCAGCAGCTTGGAGATAGCGGGAGGTTACAATGAGCAGTTCTTC
CASSLEIAGGYNEQFF